These 23 T cell receptor beta chains were sequenced from one sample in a study of shared clonotypes between healthy human individuals. The data were produced by immunoSEQ multiplex PCR, yet TCRdb's version contains in-frame clones alone and is incomplete. This sample has under 600,000 clones, with around 78% found just once. Sequenced: PBMCs. These receptors were collected from a woman aged 40 to 50 in good health. Some clones in this sample may be carry-over from other donors' samples.

This chain connects TRBV7-9 to TRBJ2-5; D possibly corresponds to TRBD2 (6 bases). The V end was cut by 5 bases, the J end by 4 bases, with 20 bases between. Germline V gene sequence: CDR1 SEHNR, CDR2 FQNEAQ (reference sequence). The CDR3 is 16 amino acids. CDR3 nucleotide sequence: TGTGCCAGCAGCCTGGGTACTACGGTGGGGGGAGAGACCCAGTACTTC. Its protein product is CASSLGTTVGGETQYF. The variable domain in full, completed from reference TRBV7-9 and TRBJ2-5, reads DTGVSQNPRHKITKRGQNVTFRCDPISEHNRLYWYRQTLGQGPEFLTYFQNEAQLEKSRLLSDRFSAERPKGSFSTLEIQRTEQGDSAMYLCASSLGTTVGGETQYFGPGTRLLVL.

This chain uses TRBV23-1 with TRBJ1-2; unclear D gene. TRBV23-1 is an open reading frame, and its role is uncertain. The CDR3 is made up of 14 amino acids. V lost 0 bases and J lost 7, with 12 bases in between. The CDR3, as DNA: TGCGCCAGCAGTCAATCGAGGTGGGTGGGTGGCTACACCTTC. This gives the protein CASSQSRWVGGYTF.

Many counts were recorded for this clone. V is TRBV6-4 and J is TRBJ1-1; 7 bases match TRBD1. The CDR3 extends over 14 amino acids. Germline CDR1 and CDR2: MRHNA and SNTAGT. V lost 6 bases to trimming and J lost 1 base; unmatched junction nucleotides: 5. The CDR3 DNA reads as TGTGCCAGCAGCGCCGGGACAGAGAACACTGAAGCTTTCTTT. This encodes CASSAGTENTEAFF.

This chain links TRBV7-6 with TRBJ2-4; D might be TRBD2 (5 bases). Germline loops: CDR1 SGHVS, CDR2 FNYEAQ. V lost 4 bases and J 2 bases, leaving 12 bases between the germline ends. The CDR3 sequence is 15 residues long. The CDR3 DNA sequence: TGTGCCAGCAGCTCCCGGGCGGGTCCCAAAAACATTCAGTACTTC. Protein: CASSSRAGPKNIQYF.

The chain has TRBV9 and TRBJ2-1; 8 nucleotides align to TRBD1. The CDR3 is 15 amino acids. Germline assignment: CDR1 SGDLS and CDR2 YYNGEE. The ends lost 2 bases at V and 3 bases at J; junction bases unmatched: 4. The CDR3: CASSVTGGYYNEQFF. The CDR3 DNA is TGTGCCAGCAGCGTCACAGGGGGGTACTACAATGAGCAGTTCTTC.

Comment on this clone: Other DNA sequences within the sample encode an identical CDR3. V and J are TRBV11-2 and TRBJ2-3; D gene uncertain. Germline V CDR1 and CDR2: SGHAT, FQNNGV. The CDR3 is 14 amino acids. Trimming took 1 base from V and 0 from J, leaving 5 bases between them. Here the CDR3 reads CASSLGLSTDTQYF. DNA of the CDR3: TGTGCCAGCAGCTTAGGGCTTAGCACAGATACGCAGTATTTT.

Regarding this clone: Additional DNA sequences in this sample encode the identical CDR3. The chain is built from TRBV5-4 and TRBJ2-3; TRBD2 aligns across 13 bases. Germline loops: CDR1 SGHNT, CDR2 YYREEE (reference sequence). CDR3 length: 16 residues. V shed 3 bases, J shed 2 bases, and the junction held 3 bases outside the gene matches. CDR3 DNA: TGTGCCAGCAGCTGGGGACTAGCGGGATCCACAGATACGCAGTATTTT. It translates to CASSWGLAGSTDTQYF.

The V call is TRBV7-8, the J call TRBJ1-2; the match to TRBD1 covers 10 bases. Germline V gene lookup returns CDR1 SGHVS and CDR2 FQNEAQ. This CDR3 has 14 residues. V shed 5 bases, J shed 4 bases, and the junction held 4 bases outside the gene matches. CDR3 amino acids: CASSSGQGGYGYTF. The DNA for the CDR3 is TGTGCCAGCAGCAGTGGACAGGGGGGCTATGGCTACACCTTC.

The rearrangement uses TRBV18 and TRBJ1-4; possible D gene TRBD1, 5 bases. The CDR3 consists of 14 residues. The V and J ends lost 3 bases and 0 bases respectively, with 5 bases between them. The germline V gene has CDR1 KGHSH and CDR2 LQKENI. The CDR3 DNA sequence: TGTGCCAGCTCACCGACAGCAACTAATGAAAAACTGTTTTTT. This codes for CASSPTATNEKLFF.

The chain carries TRBV10-3 and TRBJ1-2; the match to TRBD1 covers 9 bases. CDR3 length: 15 amino acids. CDR1 and CDR2 from the germline V gene are ENHRY and SYGVKD. After removal of 4 bases from V and 7 bases from J, the junction contained 10 bases not matched to a gene. CDR3 DNA: TGTGCCATCAGTGCTCCGGGACAGGGTTTCTCTGGCTACACCTTC. This sequence encodes CAISAPGQGFSGYTF.

This clone is a singleton in its sample. The CDR3 protein is CASSSRTSGIYEQYF. CDR3 DNA: TGTGCCAGCAGTTCAAGGACTAGCGGGATTTACGAGCAGTACTTC. This chain joins TRBV28 and TRBJ2-7; 12 bases line up with TRBD2. Trimming cost V 4 bases and J 4 bases; bases outside gene matches: 5. Per the germline V gene, CDR1 is MDHEN and CDR2 is SYDVKM. CDR3 length equals 15 residues.

V is TRBV19 and J is TRBJ1-2, with D perhaps matching TRBD1 (5 bases). CDR1 is LNHDA, CDR2 SQIVND, per germline (reference sequence). The CDR3 contains 16 residues. The V end was cut by 0 bases, the J end by 7 bases, with 18 bases between. CDR3 region: CASSIEWGLRGTGYTF. The CDR3 region has the DNA TGTGCCAGTAGTATAGAATGGGGACTTCGAGGGACTGGCTACACCTTC.

This sequence joins TRBV7-3 and TRBJ2-3, with 8 nucleotides matching TRBD2. Per germline, CDR1 SGHTA and CDR2 FQGTGA. The junction had 11 bases not matched to a gene; V was cut back by 5 bases and J by 7 bases. The CDR3 has 15 residues. CDR3 DNA sequence: TGTGCCAGCAGCCCCAGCGGGAGCAGGTTGTATACGCAGTATTTT. As protein: CASSPSGSRLYTQYF.

The chain joins TRBV6-6 to TRBJ1-4; the match to TRBD1 covers 8 bases. V lost 6 bases and J lost 8; bases outside the gene matches: 5. CDR1 is MNHNY and CDR2 is SVGAGI in the germline V gene (reference sequence). The CDR3 sequence is 13 residues long. CDR3 region: CASRSGTGEKLFF. CDR3 coding DNA: TGTGCCAGCAGAAGTGGGACAGGAGAAAAACTGTTTTTT.

This sequence joins TRBV4-2 and TRBJ1-4; TRBD1 might be the D (6 bases). With 1 base removed from V and 0 bases from J, the gap between germline ends came to 9 bases. The CDR3 consists of 16 residues. The germline CDR1 and CDR2 sequences are LGHNA and YNFKEQ. The CDR3 protein is CASSQGQVATNEKLFF. As DNA, the CDR3 is TGTGCCAGCAGCCAAGGACAGGTCGCAACTAATGAAAAACTGTTTTTT.

V and J are TRBV5-1 and TRBJ1-4, with D unresolved. Deletions cut 5 bases from V and 3 bases from J, with 11 bases between. Germline V CDR1 and CDR2: SGHRS, YFSETQ. The CDR3 covers 14 residues. CDR3 in amino acids: CASRPTASNEKLFF. The CDR3 bases are TGCGCCAGCAGACCGACCGCCTCTAATGAAAAACTGTTTTTT.

J is TRBJ2-2 and V is TRBV19; D is uncertain. The CDR3 contains 16 residues. With 3 bases removed from V and 4 bases from J, the gap between germline ends came to 15 bases. The germline V gene encodes CDR1 LNHDA and CDR2 SQIVND (reference sequence). In DNA, the CDR3 is TGTGCCAGTAGTATGCCCGTCAACAGTGGCACCGGGGAGCTGTTTTTT. This translates into CASSMPVNSGTGELFF.

The genes are TRBV18 and TRBJ1-5; D remains ambiguous. The germline CDR1 and CDR2 sequences are KGHSH and LQKENI. Trimming pared 5 bases from V and 7 bases from J, leaving 15 bases between. The CDR3 is 14 residues long. This chain's CDR3 is CASSANPREQPQHF. CDR3 bases: TGTGCCAGCTCAGCCAATCCGAGGGAACAGCCCCAGCATTTT. The variable domain in full, with the rest retrieved from reference TRBV18 and TRBJ1-5, is NAGVMQNPRHLVRRRGQEARLRCSPMKGHSHVYWYRQLPEEGLKFMVYLQKENIIDESGMPKERFSAEFPKEGPSILRIQQVVRGDSAAYFCASSANPREQPQHFGDGTRLSIL.

The rearrangement links TRBV30 to TRBJ2-1; D call uncertain. In germline, CDR1 is GTSNPN, CDR2 SVGIG (reference sequence). V was shortened by 8 bases and J by 5 bases, with 7 bases between the two germline ends. The CDR3 has 10 residues. This chain's CDR3 is CAPRNNEQFF. CDR3 in DNA: TGTGCCCCCCGGAACAATGAGCAGTTCTTC. Full variable domain (missing parts from reference TRBV30 and TRBJ2-1): SQTIHQWPATLVQPVGSPLSLECTVEGTSNPNLYWYRQAAGRGLQLLFYSVGIGQISSEVPQNLSASRPQDRQFILSSKKLLLSDSGFYLCAPRNNEQFFGPGTRLTVL.

A remark on this clone: This sample includes further DNA sequences coding for the same CDR3. This chain uses TRBV28 with TRBJ1-2, with unresolved D. Germline V gives CDR1 MDHEN, CDR2 SYDVKM. The V and J ends lost 6 bases and 4 bases respectively, with 6 bases between them. CDR3 length: 11 amino acids. This CDR3 reads CASSPSYGYTF. The DNA of the CDR3 is TGTGCCAGCAGCCCCTCCTATGGCTACACCTTC.

The J gene is TRBJ2-1, the V gene TRBV7-9; 7 bases are shared with TRBD1. V lost 3 bases to trimming and J lost 8 bases; unmatched junction nucleotides: 10. This CDR3 has 15 amino acids. Germline V CDR1 and CDR2: SEHNR, FQNEAQ (reference sequence). In DNA form, the CDR3 reads TGTGCCAGCAGCTTCGACAGGGAGCATGACTATGAGCAGTTCTTC. It codes for CASSFDREHDYEQFF.

The CDR3 region is CASSALERGDEQFF. The CDR3 region has the DNA TGTGCCAGCAGCGCTTTGGAAAGGGGGGATGAGCAGTTCTTC. V usage is TRBV7-3 and J usage is TRBJ2-1; D might be TRBD1 or TRBD2, each matching 6 bases. Germline V CDR1 and CDR2: SGHTA, FQGTGA. The CDR3 sequence is 14 residues long. V was trimmed by 5 bases and J by 8 bases, leaving 16 bases between them.

This clone was observed at least ten times. V is TRBV5-4 and J is TRBJ2-7; TRBD2 matches at 8 bases. V was clipped by 4 bases and J by 3 bases; unmatched bases: 12. The CDR3 runs to 16 residues. The germline V gene has CDR1 SGHNT and CDR2 YYREEE (reference sequence). CDR3 amino acids: CASSPASGTSYYEQYF. The CDR3 bases are TGTGCCAGCAGCCCAGCCTCCGGGACTAGTTACTACGAGCAGTACTTC.